A selection of T cell receptor beta chains follows, all from one sample in a study of T-cell reconstitution after alpha-beta-depleted transplantation in children. TCRdb called the PCR reads again in MiXCR, with one record for every CDR3 protein. The table records 450,000 to 600,000 distinct CDR3 sequences, 10% to 15% of them present only once. The sample was PBMCs, mostly from graft donor cells, taken 360 days after TCRalphabeta/CD19-depleted stem cell transplant. Every receptor here comes from a male patient aged 10 to 17 who had a stem cell transplant for acute myeloid leukemia, so the T cells may come from the graft donor. CDR3s include the opening cysteine and the closing phenylalanine or tryptophan. Each record gives: CDR3 protein, CDR3 DNA, J gene, CDR3 length, D gene, V gene, clone size. D genes are given only for firm matches. Where a row states a size, it is once, few, many or the class of an expanded clone; other rows omit it.

CDR3 protein: CATSRTRTGNAYTF
CDR3 DNA: TGTGCCACCAGCAGAACACGGACAGGGAATGCCTACACCTTC
J gene: TRBJ1-2
CDR3 length: 14
D gene: TRBD1
V gene: TRBV15
clone size: NA

CDR3 protein: CATSDFYLSEQYF
CDR3 DNA: TGTGCCACCAGTGATTTCTATCTCTCCGAGCAGTACTTC
J gene: TRBJ2-7
CDR3 length: 13
D gene: NA
V gene: TRBV24-1
clone size: NA

CDR3 protein: CASSAQPGSYEQYF
CDR3 DNA: TGTGCCAGCAGCGCCCAACCGGGTTCCTACGAGCAGTACTTC
J gene: TRBJ2-7
CDR3 length: 14
D gene: NA
V gene: TRBV9
clone size: NA

CDR3 protein: CSAQPPGQGRYEQYF
CDR3 DNA: TGCAGTGCCCAGCCTCCGGGACAGGGGCGGTACGAGCAGTACTTC
J gene: TRBJ2-7
CDR3 length: 15
D gene: TRBD1
V gene: TRBV20-1
clone size: few

CDR3 protein: CASSRFAGGPVNEQFF
CDR3 DNA: TGTGCCAGCAGCCGATTTGCGGGCGGGCCGGTCAATGAGCAGTTCTTC
J gene: TRBJ2-1
CDR3 length: 16
D gene: NA
V gene: TRBV11-3
clone size: NA

CDR3 protein: CASSSEIMGPTDTQYF
CDR3 DNA: TGTGCCAGCAGCTCCGAGATCATGGGGCCCACAGATACGCAGTATTTT
J gene: TRBJ2-3
CDR3 length: 16
D gene: NA
V gene: TRBV7-3
clone size: few

CDR3 protein: CASKLIFRGRQETQYF
CDR3 DNA: TGTGCCAGCAAACTAATCTTCAGGGGGCGGCAAGAGACCCAGTACTTC
J gene: TRBJ2-5
CDR3 length: 16
D gene: TRBD1
V gene: TRBV28
clone size: NA

CDR3 protein: CASSEEQNYGYTF
CDR3 DNA: TGTGCCAGCAGTGAAGAACAGAACTATGGCTACACCTTC
J gene: TRBJ1-2
CDR3 length: 13
D gene: NA
V gene: TRBV2
clone size: many

CDR3 protein: CASSLGRGTDTQYF
CDR3 DNA: TGTGCCAGCAGCTTAGGGCGGGGGACAGATACGCAGTATTTT
J gene: TRBJ2-3
CDR3 length: 14
D gene: TRBD2
V gene: TRBV7-2
clone size: many

CDR3 protein: CASSFPRSSYEQYF
CDR3 DNA: TGTGCCAGCAGTTTTCCGCGTAGCTCCTACGAGCAGTACTTC
J gene: TRBJ2-7
CDR3 length: 14
D gene: NA
V gene: TRBV28
clone size: few

CDR3 protein: CASSLAQNQPQHF
CDR3 DNA: TGTGCCAGCAGTTTGGCCCAGAATCAGCCCCAGCATTTT
J gene: TRBJ1-5
CDR3 length: 13
D gene: NA
V gene: TRBV12-3/TRBV12-4
clone size: many

CDR3 protein: CASQVLGELFF
CDR3 DNA: TGTGCCAGCCAGGTTCTCGGGGAGCTGTTTTTT
J gene: TRBJ2-2
CDR3 length: 11
D gene: NA
V gene: TRBV6-5
clone size: NA

CDR3 protein: CASSYSSLRGPFYNEQFF
CDR3 DNA: TGTGCCAGCAGTTACTCGTCCCTCAGGGGGCCGTTCTACAATGAGCAGTTCTTC
J gene: TRBJ2-1
CDR3 length: 18
D gene: TRBD1
V gene: TRBV6-2/TRBV6-3
clone size: NA

CDR3 protein: CASSLEGGWGEAFF
CDR3 DNA: TGCGCCAGCAGCTTGGAAGGGGGATGGGGTGAAGCTTTCTTT
J gene: TRBJ1-1
CDR3 length: 14
D gene: NA
V gene: TRBV5-1
clone size: many

CDR3 protein: CASSQVQAPYEQYF
CDR3 DNA: TGTGCCAGCAGCCAAGTGCAGGCGCCCTACGAGCAGTACTTC
J gene: TRBJ2-7
CDR3 length: 14
D gene: NA
V gene: TRBV3-1
clone size: NA

CDR3 protein: CASSYRAHGELFF
CDR3 DNA: TGTGCCAGCAGTTACAGGGCTCACGGGGAGCTGTTTTTT
J gene: TRBJ2-2
CDR3 length: 13
D gene: NA
V gene: TRBV6-2/TRBV6-3
clone size: NA